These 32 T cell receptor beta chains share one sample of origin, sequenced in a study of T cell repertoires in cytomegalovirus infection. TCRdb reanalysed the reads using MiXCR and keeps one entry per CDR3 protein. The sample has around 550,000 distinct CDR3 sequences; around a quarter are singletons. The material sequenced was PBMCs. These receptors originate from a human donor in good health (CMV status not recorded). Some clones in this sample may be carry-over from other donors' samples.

The CDR3 DNA reads TGTGCCAGCAGCTTAGGTGAACTAGCGGGAGGGCCCGAGGATACGCAGTATTTT. Its protein product is CASSLGELAGGPEDTQYF. The chain employs TRBV11-2 and TRBJ2-3, with 13 positions matching TRBD2. From germline, CDR1 is SGHAT and CDR2 FQNNGV. This CDR3 contains 18 residues. V gave up 1 base and J gave up 6 bases; unmatched junction bases: 10.

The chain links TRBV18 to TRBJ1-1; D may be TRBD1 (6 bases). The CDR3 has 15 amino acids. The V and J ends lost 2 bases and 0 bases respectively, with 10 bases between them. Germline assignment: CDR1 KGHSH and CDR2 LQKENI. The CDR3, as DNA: TGTGCCAGCTCACCAACAGGGCCGATGAACACTGAAGCTTTCTTT. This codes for CASSPTGPMNTEAFF.

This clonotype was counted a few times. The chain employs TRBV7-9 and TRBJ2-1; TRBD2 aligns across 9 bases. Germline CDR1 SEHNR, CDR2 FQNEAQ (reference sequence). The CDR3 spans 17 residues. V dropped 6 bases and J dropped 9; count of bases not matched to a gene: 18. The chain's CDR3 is CASRHARGSGGPTEQFF. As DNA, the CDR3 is TGTGCCAGCAGGCACGCTAGGGGTAGCGGGGGCCCCACTGAGCAGTTCTTC.

CDR3 DNA sequence: TGTGCCAGTAGTATAGTTCAGACAGTGCTCCAAGAGACCCAGTACTTC. It codes for CASSIVQTVLQETQYF. The rearrangement joins TRBV19 to TRBJ2-5; a possible D gene is TRBD1 (5 bases). Germline V gene sequence: CDR1 LNHDA, CDR2 SQIVND (reference sequence). V shed 1 base and J shed 1 base, with 13 bases lying between them. This CDR3 contains 16 residues. The full variable domain, its missing parts supplied by reference TRBV19 and TRBJ2-5, is DGGITQSPKYLFRKEGQNVTLSCEQNLNHDAMYWYRQDPGQGLRLIYYSQIVNDFQKGDIAEGYSVSREKKESFPLTVTSAQKNPTAFYLCASSIVQTVLQETQYFGPGTRLLVL.

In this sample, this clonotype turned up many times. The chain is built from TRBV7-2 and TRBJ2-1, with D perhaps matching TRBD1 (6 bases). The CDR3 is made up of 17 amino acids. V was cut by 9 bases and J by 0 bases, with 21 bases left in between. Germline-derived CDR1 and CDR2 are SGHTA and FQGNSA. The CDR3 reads CASSVRTVKYSYNEQFF. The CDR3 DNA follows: TGTGCCAGTTCTGTTAGGACAGTTAAGTACTCCTACAATGAGCAGTTCTTC.

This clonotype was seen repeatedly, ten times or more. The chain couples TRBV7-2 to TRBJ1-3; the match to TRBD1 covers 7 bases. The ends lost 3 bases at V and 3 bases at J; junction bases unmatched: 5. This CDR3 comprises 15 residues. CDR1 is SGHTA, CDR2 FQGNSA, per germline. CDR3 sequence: CASSFGDSGGNTIYF. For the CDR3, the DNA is TGTGCCAGCAGCTTCGGGGACAGTGGTGGAAACACCATATATTTT.

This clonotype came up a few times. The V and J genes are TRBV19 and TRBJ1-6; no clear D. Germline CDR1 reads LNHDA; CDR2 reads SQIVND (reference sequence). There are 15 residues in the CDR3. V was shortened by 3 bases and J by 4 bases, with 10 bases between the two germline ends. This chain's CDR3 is CASSIERQYNSPLHF. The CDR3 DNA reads TGTGCCAGTAGTATCGAGAGGCAGTATAATTCACCCCTCCACTTT.

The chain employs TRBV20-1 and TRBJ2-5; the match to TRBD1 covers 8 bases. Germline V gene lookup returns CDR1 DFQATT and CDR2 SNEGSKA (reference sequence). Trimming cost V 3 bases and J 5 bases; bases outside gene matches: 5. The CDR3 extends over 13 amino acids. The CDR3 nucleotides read TGCAGTGCTAGTGGACAGGGCGGGGAGACCCAGTACTTC. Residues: CSASGQGGETQYF.

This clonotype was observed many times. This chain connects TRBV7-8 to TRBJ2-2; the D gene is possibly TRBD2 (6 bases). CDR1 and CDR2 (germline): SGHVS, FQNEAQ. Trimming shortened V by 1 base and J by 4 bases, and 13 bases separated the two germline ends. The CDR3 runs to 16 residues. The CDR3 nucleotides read TGTGCCAGCAGCTTAGGGTTGGACTACTCCACCGGGGAGCTGTTTTTT. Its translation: CASSLGLDYSTGELFF.

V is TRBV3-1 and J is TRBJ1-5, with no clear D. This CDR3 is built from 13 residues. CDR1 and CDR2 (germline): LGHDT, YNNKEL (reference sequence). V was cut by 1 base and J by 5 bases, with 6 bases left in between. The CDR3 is CASSQARYQPQHF. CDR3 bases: TGTGCCAGCAGCCAAGCCAGGTATCAGCCCCAGCATTTT.

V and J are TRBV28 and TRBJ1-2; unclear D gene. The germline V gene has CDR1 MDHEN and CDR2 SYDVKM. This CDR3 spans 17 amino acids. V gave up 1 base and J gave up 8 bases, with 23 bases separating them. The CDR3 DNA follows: TGTGCCAGCAGTTTATCGTTCATTAGGGTTCGCAAGGGCGGCTACACCTTC. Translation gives CASSLSFIRVRKGGYTF.

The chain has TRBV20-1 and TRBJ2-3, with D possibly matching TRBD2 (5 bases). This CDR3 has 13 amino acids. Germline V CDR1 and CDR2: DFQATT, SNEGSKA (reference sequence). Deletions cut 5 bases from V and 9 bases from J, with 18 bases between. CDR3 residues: CSAFSDSSQTQYF. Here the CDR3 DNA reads TGCAGTGCTTTCTCGGACTCCTCCCAAACGCAGTATTTT.

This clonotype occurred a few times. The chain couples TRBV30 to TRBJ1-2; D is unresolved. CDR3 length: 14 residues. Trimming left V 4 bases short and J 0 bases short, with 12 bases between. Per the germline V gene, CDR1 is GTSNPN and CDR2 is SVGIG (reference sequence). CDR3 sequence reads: CAWTLPSPNYGYTF. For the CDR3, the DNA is TGTGCCTGGACTTTACCCTCCCCTAACTATGGCTACACCTTC.

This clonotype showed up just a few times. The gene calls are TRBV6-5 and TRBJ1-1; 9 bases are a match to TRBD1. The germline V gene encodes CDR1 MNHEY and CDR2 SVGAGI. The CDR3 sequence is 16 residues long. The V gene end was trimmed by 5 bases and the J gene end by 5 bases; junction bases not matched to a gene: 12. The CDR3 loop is CASSHPGTGKHTEAFF. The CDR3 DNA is TGTGCCAGCAGTCACCCCGGGACAGGGAAACATACTGAAGCTTTCTTT.

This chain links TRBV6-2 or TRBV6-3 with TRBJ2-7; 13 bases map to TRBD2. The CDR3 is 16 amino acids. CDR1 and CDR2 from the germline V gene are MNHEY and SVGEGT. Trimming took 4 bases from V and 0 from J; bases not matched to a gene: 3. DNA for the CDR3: TGTGCCAGCAGTTCCGGGACTAGCGGGACCTCCTACGAGCAGTACTTC. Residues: CASSSGTSGTSYEQYF.

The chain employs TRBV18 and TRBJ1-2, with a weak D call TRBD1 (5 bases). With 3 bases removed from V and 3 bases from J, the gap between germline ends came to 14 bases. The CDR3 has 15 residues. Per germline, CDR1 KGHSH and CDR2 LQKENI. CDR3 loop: CASSPRRGADYGYTF. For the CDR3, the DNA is TGTGCCAGCTCACCTCGAAGGGGAGCGGACTATGGCTACACCTTC.

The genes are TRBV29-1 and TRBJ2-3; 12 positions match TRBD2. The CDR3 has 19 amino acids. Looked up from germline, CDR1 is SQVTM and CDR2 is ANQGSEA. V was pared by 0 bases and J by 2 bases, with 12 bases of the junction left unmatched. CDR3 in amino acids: CSVEDKFSGLAGYTDTQYF. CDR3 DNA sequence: TGCAGCGTTGAAGATAAATTCAGCGGACTAGCGGGATACACAGATACGCAGTATTTT.

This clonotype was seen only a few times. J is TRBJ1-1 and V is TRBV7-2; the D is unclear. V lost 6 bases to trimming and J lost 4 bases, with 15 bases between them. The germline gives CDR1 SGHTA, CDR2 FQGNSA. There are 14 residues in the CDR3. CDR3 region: CASSLNPVRTEAFF. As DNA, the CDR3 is TGTGCCAGCAGTCTTAATCCGGTCCGCACTGAAGCTTTCTTT.

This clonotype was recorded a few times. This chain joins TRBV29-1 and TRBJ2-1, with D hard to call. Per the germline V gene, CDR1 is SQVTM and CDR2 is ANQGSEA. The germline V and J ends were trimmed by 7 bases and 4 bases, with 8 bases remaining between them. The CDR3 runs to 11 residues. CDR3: CSEQEYNEQFF. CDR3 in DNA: TGCAGCGAGCAGGAATACAATGAGCAGTTCTTC.

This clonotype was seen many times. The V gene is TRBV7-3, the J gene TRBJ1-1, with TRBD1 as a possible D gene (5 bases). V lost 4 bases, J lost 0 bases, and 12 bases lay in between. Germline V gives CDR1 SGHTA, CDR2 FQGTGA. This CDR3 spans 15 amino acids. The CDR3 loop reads CASSSGTYMNTEAFF. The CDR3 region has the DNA TGTGCCAGCAGCTCCGGGACGTACATGAACACTGAAGCTTTCTTT.

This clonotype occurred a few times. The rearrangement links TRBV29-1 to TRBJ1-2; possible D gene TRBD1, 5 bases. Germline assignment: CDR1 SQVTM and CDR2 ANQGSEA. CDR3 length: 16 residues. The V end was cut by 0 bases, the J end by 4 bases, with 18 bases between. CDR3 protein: CSVEDSSGRSSYGYTF. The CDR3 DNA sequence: TGCAGCGTTGAAGATTCTTCAGGGAGATCCAGCTATGGCTACACCTTC. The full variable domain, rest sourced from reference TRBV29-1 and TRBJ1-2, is SAVISQKPSRDICQRGTSLTIQCQVDSQVTMMFWYRQQPGQSLTLIATANQGSEATYESGFVIDKFPISRPNLTFSTLTVSNMSPEDSSIYLCSVEDSSGRSSYGYTFGSGTRLTVV.

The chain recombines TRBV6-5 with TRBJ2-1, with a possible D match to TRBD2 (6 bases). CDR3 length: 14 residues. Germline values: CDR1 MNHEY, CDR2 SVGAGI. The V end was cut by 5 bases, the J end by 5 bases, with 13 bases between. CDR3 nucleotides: TGTGCCAGCAGTCCCCGCGGGACCCACAATGAGCAGTTCTTC. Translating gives CASSPRGTHNEQFF.

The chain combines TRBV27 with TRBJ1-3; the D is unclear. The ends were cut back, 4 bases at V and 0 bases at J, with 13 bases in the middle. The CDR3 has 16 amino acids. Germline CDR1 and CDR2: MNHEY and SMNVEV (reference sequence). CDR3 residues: CASSSGREGSGNTIYF. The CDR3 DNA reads TGTGCCAGCAGTTCCGGACGGGAAGGCTCTGGAAACACCATATATTTT.

As DNA, the CDR3 is TGTGCTAGTGGTGACTGGGACAGCCGCAATCAGCCCCAGCATTTT. Translated, it gives CASGDWDSRNQPQHF. This chain connects TRBV12-5 to TRBJ1-5; TRBD1 matches 7 bases. J was trimmed by 2 bases and V by 5 bases; bases with no gene match: 6. CDR3 length: 15 residues. CDR1 and CDR2 from the germline V gene are LGHNT and FRNRAP.

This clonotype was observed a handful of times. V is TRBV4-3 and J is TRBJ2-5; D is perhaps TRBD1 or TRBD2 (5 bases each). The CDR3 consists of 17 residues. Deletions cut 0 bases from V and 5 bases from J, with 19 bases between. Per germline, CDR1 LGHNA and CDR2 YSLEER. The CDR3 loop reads CASSQDVRGALLETQYF. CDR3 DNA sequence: TGCGCCAGCAGCCAAGACGTAAGAGGGGCGCTGCTGGAGACCCAGTACTTC.

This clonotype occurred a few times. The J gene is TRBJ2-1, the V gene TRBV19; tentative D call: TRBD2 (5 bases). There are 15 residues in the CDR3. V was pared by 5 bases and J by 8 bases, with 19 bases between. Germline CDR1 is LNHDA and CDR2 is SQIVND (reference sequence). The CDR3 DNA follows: TGTGCCAGTAGTGGCCCCCTACTAGGCGCCCATGAGCAGTTCTTC. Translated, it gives CASSGPLLGAHEQFF.

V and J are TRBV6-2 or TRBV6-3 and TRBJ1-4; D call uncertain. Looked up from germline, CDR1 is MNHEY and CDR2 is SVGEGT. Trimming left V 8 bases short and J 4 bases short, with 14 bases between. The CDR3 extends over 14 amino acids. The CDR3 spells CASLDGPYNEKLFF. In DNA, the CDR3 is TGTGCCAGCTTGGACGGACCCTATAATGAAAAACTGTTTTTT.

CDR3 coding DNA: TGCGCCAGCAGCTTGGCAGCGGGAGTGGTCGATGAGCAGTTCTTC. Translating it yields CASSLAAGVVDEQFF. The V call is TRBV5-1, the J call TRBJ2-1, with 8 bases fitting TRBD2. CDR1 and CDR2 (germline): SGHRS, YFSETQ. This CDR3 is 15 amino acids long. The V and J ends lost 0 bases and 8 bases, in that order; junction bases with no gene match: 7.

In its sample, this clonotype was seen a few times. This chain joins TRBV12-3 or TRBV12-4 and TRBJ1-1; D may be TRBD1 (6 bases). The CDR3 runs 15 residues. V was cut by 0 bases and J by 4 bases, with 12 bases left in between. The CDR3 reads CASSLAPGVGTEAFF. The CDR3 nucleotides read TGTGCCAGCAGTTTAGCGCCAGGGGTGGGCACTGAAGCTTTCTTT.

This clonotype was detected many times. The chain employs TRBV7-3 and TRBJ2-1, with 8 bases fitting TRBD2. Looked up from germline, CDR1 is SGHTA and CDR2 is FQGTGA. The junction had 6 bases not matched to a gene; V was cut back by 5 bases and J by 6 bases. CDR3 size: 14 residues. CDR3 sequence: CASSQTGTSNEQFF. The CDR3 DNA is TGTGCCAGCAGCCAAACCGGGACTAGCAATGAGCAGTTCTTC.

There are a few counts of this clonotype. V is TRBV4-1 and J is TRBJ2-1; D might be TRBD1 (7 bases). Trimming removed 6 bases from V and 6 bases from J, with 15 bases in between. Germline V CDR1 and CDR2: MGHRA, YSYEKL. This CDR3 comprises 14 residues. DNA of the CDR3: TGCGCCAGCAGGCCGGAGGGGGCTACCAATGAGCAGTTCTTC. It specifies CASRPEGATNEQFF.

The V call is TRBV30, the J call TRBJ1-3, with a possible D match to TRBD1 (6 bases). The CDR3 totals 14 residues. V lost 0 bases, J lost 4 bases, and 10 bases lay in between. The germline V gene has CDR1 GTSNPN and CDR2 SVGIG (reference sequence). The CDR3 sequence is CAWSVRGQGNTIYF. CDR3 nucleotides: TGTGCCTGGAGTGTACGGGGGCAGGGAAACACCATATATTTT. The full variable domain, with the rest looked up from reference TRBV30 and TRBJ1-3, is SQTIHQWPATLVQPVGSPLSLECTVEGTSNPNLYWYRQAAGRGLQLLFYSVGIGQISSEVPQNLSASRPQDRQFILSSKKLLLSDSGFYLCAWSVRGQGNTIYFGEGSWLTVV.